The 30 T cell receptor beta chains presented below share a single source sample, sequenced in a study of molecular identifiers for immune sequencing clone quantification. MiXCR, applied by TCRdb to the PCR reads, yields one record per CDR3 protein. The table shows about 640,000 distinct CDR3 sequences, with 15% to 20% occurring only once. Sequencing was carried out using naive CD8+ T cells from blood, with Jurkat cell RNA spiked in. Subset: FACS-sorted CD8+CD4-CCR7+CD45RA+ naive T cells. These receptors came from a human donor in good health. Some libraries in this study had Jurkat cell RNA spiked in.

A remark on this clonotype: A read error may account for a junction end that differs from germline. The CDR3 protein is CASSQRTGPDERLFF. In DNA form, the CDR3 reads TGTGCCAGCAGCCAAAGAACAGGGCCAGATGAAAGACTGTTTTTT. This chain joins TRBV7-9 and TRBJ1-4; the D gene is possibly TRBD1 (6 bases). There are 15 residues in the CDR3. The germline V gene encodes CDR1 SEHNR and CDR2 FQNEAQ (reference sequence).

Only a few counts were recorded for this clonotype. V is TRBV5-5 and J is TRBJ2-7, with 11 bases identical to TRBD2. V shed 7 bases, J shed 4 bases, and the junction held 7 bases outside the gene matches. The CDR3 is made up of 14 amino acids. Germline lookup yields CDR1 SGHKS and CDR2 YYEKEE (reference sequence). The CDR3 DNA reads as TGTGCCAGCGCCTTCACTAGCGGGAGTTACGAGCAGTACTTC. The encoded protein is CASAFTSGSYEQYF.

This clonotype was seen just once. This may come from a read error, since a much larger clone is one base off. V and J are TRBV6-5 and TRBJ1-5; 8 bases agree with TRBD1. With V trimmed by 5 bases and J by 3 bases, 6 bases remained unmatched. The length of the CDR3 is 15 residues. Germline loops: CDR1 MNHEY, CDR2 SVGAGI. CDR3 DNA: TGTGCCAGCAGTCATACCAGGGGGCTCAATCAGCCCCAGCATTTT. This encodes CASSHTRGLNQPQHF.

The chain combines TRBV4-3 with TRBJ1-1, with TRBD1 matching over 8 bases. The CDR3 has 16 amino acids. J gave up 7 bases and V 3 bases, and 13 bases lay outside the gene matches. Germline-derived CDR1 and CDR2 are LGHNA and YSLEER. CDR3 region: CASSHDRWQGADEAFF. CDR3 nucleotide sequence: TGCGCCAGCAGCCATGATAGGTGGCAGGGGGCTGATGAAGCTTTCTTT.

This clonotype has ten or more counts. This sequence joins TRBV15 and TRBJ1-4; 10 bases are a match to TRBD1. Per germline, CDR1 LNHNV and CDR2 YYDKDF (reference sequence). The CDR3 spans 15 residues. Losses at the gene ends were 5 bases for V and 3 bases for J; bases not matched to a gene: 3. DNA for the CDR3: TGTGCCACCAGCCGGACAGGGGGATCTAATGAAAAACTGTTTTTT. Its protein product is CATSRTGGSNEKLFF.

Of note for this clonotype: Relative to the germline gene, one junction end is altered; a read error may explain this. The V call is TRBV7-9, the J call TRBJ2-2, with 7 bases aligning to TRBD2. The CDR3 runs to 15 residues. Looked up from germline, CDR1 is SEHNR and CDR2 is FQNEAQ (reference sequence). The CDR3 sequence: CAGSLGRDFTGELFF. Here the CDR3 DNA reads TGTGCCGGCAGCTTAGGGAGGGATTTCACCGGGGAGCTGTTTTTT. The complete variable domain, with remaining parts taken from reference TRBV7-9 and TRBJ2-2, reads DTGVSQNPRHKITKRGQNVTFRCDPISEHNRLYWYRQTLGQGPEFLTYFQNEAQLEKSRLLSDRFSAERPKGSFSTLEIQRTEQGDSAMYLCAGSLGRDFTGELFFGEGSRLTVL.

The gene calls are TRBV7-2 and TRBJ1-5; a weak D match, TRBD1 (6 bases). V lost 5 bases and J 5 bases, leaving 16 bases between the germline ends. Germline lookup yields CDR1 SGHTA and CDR2 FQGNSA. This CDR3 is 15 amino acids long. The CDR3 region is CASSPHRTEDQPQHF. CDR3 nucleotide sequence: TGTGCCAGCAGCCCCCACCGGACAGAAGATCAGCCCCAGCATTTT.

Concerning this clonotype: A single base separates this from a much larger clone, so it may be a read error. This chain links TRBV3-1 with TRBJ2-3; no definite D call. The DNA end favors TRBJ1-5, so the J call may be wrong. There are 15 residues in the CDR3. The germline gives CDR1 LGHDT, CDR2 YNNKEL (reference sequence). The CDR3 nucleotides are TGTGCCAGCAGCCAAGATGGACTACGCGGGGATACGCAGCATTTT. Translation gives CASSQDGLRGDTQHF.

CDR3 coding DNA: TGCGCCAGCAGCCAAGGTTCCACAGTAGATGGCTACACCTTC. Translation gives CASSQGSTVDGYTF. The chain is built from TRBV4-1 and TRBJ1-2, with no clear D. Deletions cut 1 base from V and 6 bases from J, with 12 bases between. Germline V CDR1 and CDR2: MGHRA, YSYEKL. The CDR3 covers 14 residues.

Notes on this clonotype: A much bigger clone sits one base away, suggesting this may be a read error. The CDR3, as DNA: TGTGCCAGCGGCCAGAGGACAGGGGCCTACGAAAAACTGTTTTTT. Amino acid sequence: CASGQRTGAYEKLFF. This chain links TRBV7-3 with TRBJ1-4; 9 bases align to TRBD1. CDR3 length: 15 amino acids. Germline V gene data show CDR1 as SGHTA and CDR2 as FQGTGA. The J segment lost 8 bases and the V segment lost 8 bases, leaving 12 bases of the junction unmatched. Full variable domain (outside the CDR3, taken from reference TRBV7-3 and TRBJ1-4): GAGVSQTPSNKVTEKGKYVELRCDPISGHTALYWYRQSLGQGPEFLIYFQGTGAADDSGLPNDRFFAVRPEGSVSTLKIQRTERGDSAVYLCASGQRTGAYEKLFFGSGTQLSVL.

The sample holds many counts of this clonotype. The chain employs TRBV6-6 and TRBJ2-7, with TRBD1 matching 11 bases. Per germline, CDR1 MNHNY and CDR2 SVGAGI (reference sequence). CDR3 length: 14 amino acids. V was clipped by 6 bases and J by 3 bases; unmatched bases: 4. The CDR3 sequence: CASSWDRGDYEQYF. CDR3 coding DNA: TGTGCCAGCAGCTGGGACAGGGGGGACTACGAGCAGTACTTC.

This clonotype was detected a few times. The chain uses TRBV6-2 or TRBV6-3 and TRBJ2-5; D may correspond to TRBD1 or TRBD2 (5 bases each). The CDR3 has 15 amino acids. Germline V gene lookup returns CDR1 MNHEY and CDR2 SVGEGT. The V gene lost 7 bases and the J gene lost 9 bases, with 24 bases spanning the gap. CDR3 sequence reads: CASTYARDGELSQYF. Here the CDR3 DNA reads TGTGCCAGCACTTATGCCCGGGACGGAGAATTGTCCCAGTACTTC.

The rearrangement links TRBV7-9 to TRBJ2-3, with D tentatively TRBD2 (7 bases). This CDR3 contains 15 residues. Germline values: CDR1 SEHNR, CDR2 FQNEAQ (reference sequence). V dropped 8 bases and J dropped 4 bases, with 19 bases sitting between them. The CDR3, as DNA: TGTGCCAGCGGGGGAGGGGGGGGCACGGCAGATACGCAGTATTTT. It is translated as CASGGGGGTADTQYF. Using reference TRBV7-9 and TRBJ2-3 for the parts outside the CDR3, the full variable domain is DTGVSQNPRHKITKRGQNVTFRCDPISEHNRLYWYRQTLGQGPEFLTYFQNEAQLEKSRLLSDRFSAERPKGSFSTLEIQRTEQGDSAMYLCASGGGGGTADTQYFGPGTRLTVL.

This clonotype was counted many times. This chain links TRBV20-1 with TRBJ1-5; D remains ambiguous. Per germline, CDR1 DFQATT and CDR2 SNEGSKA (reference sequence). The ends were cut back, 5 bases at V and 6 bases at J, with 17 bases in the middle. CDR3 size: 14 residues. CDR3 sequence reads: CSAQSREEGQPQHF. The CDR3 DNA reads TGCAGTGCTCAGAGTAGGGAGGAGGGTCAGCCCCAGCATTTT.

On this clonotype: It may be a read error: a sequence one base away is much more abundant. The CDR3 DNA follows: TGTGCCAGCAGCTGGGACACGTCCGAGCGGTACTTC. It specifies CASSWDTSERYF. The rearrangement links TRBV7-6 to TRBJ2-7; TRBD1 might be the D (6 bases). The CDR3 has 12 residues. Germline V gene sequence: CDR1 SGHVS, CDR2 FNYEAQ. The whole variable domain, filled in from reference TRBV7-6 and TRBJ2-7, reads GAGVSQSPRYKVTKRGQDVALRCDPISGHVSLYWYRQALGQGPEFLTYFNYEAQQDKSGLPNDRFSAERPEGSISTLTIQRTEQRDSAMYRCASSWDTSERYFGPGTRLTVT.

This clonotype was seen repeatedly, ten times or more. The chain carries TRBV6-1 and TRBJ1-4, with D possibly being TRBD1 (6 bases). Germline-derived CDR1 and CDR2 are MNHNS and SASEGT. The CDR3 has 16 amino acids. V shed 4 bases and J shed 4 bases, with 16 bases lying between them. DNA for the CDR3: TGTGCCAGCAGTGCGATACAGGGTCTGGGTAATGAAAAACTGTTTTTT. This sequence encodes CASSAIQGLGNEKLFF.

To note about this clonotype: This sequence may be a read error, since a much larger clone differs from it by one base. This chain uses TRBV30 with TRBJ2-7, with no clear D. Germline V CDR1 and CDR2: GTSNPN, SVGIG (reference sequence). The CDR3 covers 13 residues. CDR3 coding DNA: TGTGCCTGGAGTGTAGGTGGGCATTACGGGCAGTACTTC. Protein product: CAWSVGGHYGQYF.

The chain recombines TRBV9 with TRBJ1-3; maybe TRBD1 (6 bases). CDR1 and CDR2 from the germline V gene are SGDLS and YYNGEE. V lost 3 bases and J 1 base, leaving 11 bases between the germline ends. The CDR3 has 15 residues. CDR3 region: CASSEGDKSGNTIYF. CDR3 coding DNA: TGTGCCAGCAGCGAGGGGGACAAGTCTGGAAACACCATATATTTT.

This clonotype was counted a few times. The CDR3 ends on some other residue instead of the conserved phenylalanine or tryptophan, so this is likely a read error. The chain carries TRBV3-1 and TRBJ2-3; D possibly corresponds to TRBD2 (5 bases). The CDR3 has 14 amino acids. Germline assignment: CDR1 LGHDT and CDR2 YNNKEL (reference sequence). In nucleotides, the CDR3 is TGTGCCAGCAGCCAAGACTCTAGCACAAATACGCAGTATTCT. It translates to CASSQDSSTNTQYS.

At least ten counts were recorded for this clonotype. The DNA for the CDR3 is TGCAGCGTTGTAACCTATCGTGGCTACACCTTC. This sequence encodes CSVVTYRGYTF. This chain connects TRBV29-1 to TRBJ1-2; D not certain. This CDR3 has 11 residues. V lost 4 bases and J lost 7, with 10 bases in between. The germline V gene encodes CDR1 SQVTM and CDR2 ANQGSEA.

The V and J genes are TRBV11-2 and TRBJ1-1; no firm D call. Germline loops: CDR1 SGHAT, CDR2 FQNNGV. This CDR3 region has 14 residues. V lost 1 base and J 0 bases, leaving 6 bases between the germline ends. The CDR3 spells CASSLVSVNTEAFF. The CDR3 nucleotides are TGTGCCAGCAGCTTAGTTTCAGTGAACACTGAAGCTTTCTTT. Together with reference TRBV11-2 and TRBJ1-1, the CDR3 gives the full variable domain: EAGVAQSPRYKIIEKRQSVAFWCNPISGHATLYWYQQILGQGPKLLIQFQNNGVVDDSQLPKDRFSAERLKGVDSTLKIQPAKLEDSAVYLCASSLVSVNTEAFFGQGTRLTVV.

This clonotype came up a few times. This sequence joins TRBV2 and TRBJ2-3; no clear D. CDR1 and CDR2 from the germline V gene are SNHLY and FYNNEI. The CDR3 is 15 residues long. Trimming pared 2 bases from V and 3 bases from J, leaving 12 bases between. CDR3 protein: CASSERLVRTDTQYF. CDR3 bases: TGTGCCAGCAGTGAAAGGCTAGTAAGGACAGATACGCAGTATTTT.

The chain is built from TRBV11-3 and TRBJ2-7; tentative D call: TRBD2 (7 bases). V lost 4 bases, J lost 8 bases, and 18 bases lay in between. CDR1 and CDR2 (germline): SGHNT, YENEEA. The CDR3 is 14 amino acids. The CDR3 DNA follows: TGTGCCAGCAGCTCAGAATCAGGGAGGGACAAGCAGTACTTC. Residues: CASSSESGRDKQYF.

In this sample, this clonotype turned up a few times. This sequence joins TRBV9 and TRBJ1-2, with 7 bases lining up with TRBD1. The CDR3 contains 17 residues. CDR1 SGDLS and CDR2 YYNGEE come from the germline V gene. With 4 bases clipped from V and 0 bases from J, the junction kept 12 bases outside the gene matches. CDR3 residues: CASSIGTASRPNYGYTF. CDR3 in DNA: TGTGCCAGCAGCATCGGGACAGCCTCTCGCCCTAACTATGGCTACACCTTC.

This clonotype was seen more than once but under ten times. V is TRBV27 and J is TRBJ2-7; 8 bases are a match to TRBD2. V shed 2 bases, J shed 3 bases, and the junction held 9 bases outside the gene matches. Per germline, CDR1 MNHEY and CDR2 SMNVEV (reference sequence). The CDR3 extends over 16 amino acids. The CDR3 spells CASSLSWAGGVYEQYF. The CDR3 DNA is TGTGCCAGCAGTTTAAGTTGGGCGGGGGGAGTCTACGAGCAGTACTTC.

J is TRBJ1-1 and V is TRBV19; TRBD1 is a possible D gene (6 bases). Germline-derived CDR1 and CDR2 are LNHDA and SQIVND (reference sequence). Trimming removed 4 bases from V and 4 bases from J, with 16 bases in between. This CDR3 comprises 15 residues. The DNA of the CDR3 is TGTGCCAGTAGTAGGGACATCCTGGGGGCCACTGAAGCTTTCTTT. Translating it yields CASSRDILGATEAFF.

This clonotype has only a few counts. This chain connects TRBV19 to TRBJ1-5; no reliable D call. The CDR3 totals 15 residues. V was clipped by 7 bases and J by 3 bases, with 16 bases between them. Germline values: CDR1 LNHDA, CDR2 SQIVND (reference sequence). The CDR3 reads CASTLLRADNQPQHF. The CDR3 region has the DNA TGTGCCAGTACCCTCCTCCGGGCCGACAATCAGCCCCAGCATTTT.

There are many counts of this clonotype. The chain combines TRBV6-1 with TRBJ2-7; D is perhaps TRBD1 (6 bases). The CDR3 is 15 amino acids. Per the germline V gene, CDR1 is MNHNS and CDR2 is SASEGT. Trimming stripped 3 bases from V and 1 base from J, with 13 bases between. The CDR3 bases are TGTGCCAGCAGTGACTGGGACACCTTTTCCTACGAGCAGTACTTC. It encodes CASSDWDTFSYEQYF.

This clonotype occurred once. The chain combines TRBV19 with TRBJ1-5, with D maybe TRBD1 (6 bases). Trimming shortened V by 8 bases and J by 1 base, and 12 bases separated the two germline ends. The CDR3 consists of 14 residues. The V gene's germline CDR1 is LNHDA and CDR2 SQIVND (reference sequence). CDR3 DNA: TGTGCCAGTTTCGAGGGGGAAAGCAATCAGCCCCAGCATTTT. This codes for CASFEGESNQPQHF.

The CDR3 spells CASSYVRGGSDEQFF. The CDR3 DNA reads TGTGCCAGCAGTTATGTCCGGGGGGGAAGTGATGAGCAGTTCTTC. This sequence joins TRBV6-2 or TRBV6-3 and TRBJ2-1; 8 positions match TRBD2. The CDR3 is made up of 15 amino acids. CDR1 MNHEY and CDR2 SVGEGT come from the germline V gene. V shed 3 bases, J shed 8 bases, and the junction held 9 bases outside the gene matches.